The TCR beta chain described here comes from a study of blood T cell repertoires in COVID-19. Across the study: Collection of acute and convalescent COVID-19 samples took place in the United States, Italy and Spain. In each case, the material was cDNA or gDNA derived from T cells, B-cell-depleted T cells, or PBMCs.

Authors' analysis steps: Estimation of nucleated cell counts relied on the amplification of reference gene primers. Profiled with immunoSEQ multiplex PCR; TCRdb holds only in-frame clones, not every one. V and J calls and clone size are copied from that table; D and trimming were computed from the DNA. Counted here are approximately 120,000 clones, roughly 84% occurring once; the ten biggest clones make up less than 8%. V was cut by 5 bases and J by 1 base, with 12 bases left in between. Germline loops: CDR1 KGHSH, CDR2 LQKENI. The CDR3 runs 15 residues. The TCR comes from a woman older than 75 with active or convalescent COVID-19. Sequenced: peripheral blood. This sequence joins TRBV18 and TRBJ1-5; perhaps TRBD1 as D (6 bases). CDR3 in DNA: TGTGCCAGCTCAACTTCCGGGACAAGCAATCAGCCCCAGCATTTT. Residues: CASSTSGTSNQPQHF.